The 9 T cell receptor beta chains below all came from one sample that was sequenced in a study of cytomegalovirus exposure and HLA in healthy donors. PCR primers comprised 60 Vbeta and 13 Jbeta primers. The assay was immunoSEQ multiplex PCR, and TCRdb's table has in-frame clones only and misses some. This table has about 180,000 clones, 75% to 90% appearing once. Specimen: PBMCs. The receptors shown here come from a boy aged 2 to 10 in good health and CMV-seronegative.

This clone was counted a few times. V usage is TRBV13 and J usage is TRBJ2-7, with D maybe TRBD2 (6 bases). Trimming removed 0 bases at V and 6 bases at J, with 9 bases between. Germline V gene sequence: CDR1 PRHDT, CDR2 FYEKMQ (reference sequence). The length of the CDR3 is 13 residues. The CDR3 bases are TGTGCCAGCAGCTTAGGCCGGGGGATCGAGCAGTACTTC. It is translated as CASSLGRGIEQYF. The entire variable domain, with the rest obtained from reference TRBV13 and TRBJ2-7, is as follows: AAGVIQSPRHLIKEKRETATLKCYPIPRHDTVYWYQQGPGQDPQFLISFYEKMQSDKGSIPDRFSAQQFSDYHSELNMSSLELGDSALYFCASSLGRGIEQYFGPGTRLTVT.

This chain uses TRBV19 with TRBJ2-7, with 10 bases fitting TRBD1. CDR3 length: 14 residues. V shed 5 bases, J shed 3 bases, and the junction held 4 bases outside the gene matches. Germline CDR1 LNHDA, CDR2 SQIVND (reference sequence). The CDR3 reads CASSRGTGVYEQYF. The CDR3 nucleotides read TGTGCCAGTAGTCGCGGGACAGGGGTCTACGAGCAGTACTTC.

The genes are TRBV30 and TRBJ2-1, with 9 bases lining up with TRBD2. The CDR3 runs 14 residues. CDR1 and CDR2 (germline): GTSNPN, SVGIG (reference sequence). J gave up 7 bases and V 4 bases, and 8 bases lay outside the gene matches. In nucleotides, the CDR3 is TGTGCCTGGAAAGACCCGCTAGCGGGAAATGAGCAGTTCTTC. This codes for CAWKDPLAGNEQFF.

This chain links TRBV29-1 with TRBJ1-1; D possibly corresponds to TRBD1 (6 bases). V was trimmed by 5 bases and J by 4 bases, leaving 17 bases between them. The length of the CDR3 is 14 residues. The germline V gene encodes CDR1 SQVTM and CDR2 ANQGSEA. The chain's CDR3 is CSVSGAYVSTEAFF. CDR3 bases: TGCAGCGTTTCAGGGGCGTATGTAAGCACTGAAGCTTTCTTT.

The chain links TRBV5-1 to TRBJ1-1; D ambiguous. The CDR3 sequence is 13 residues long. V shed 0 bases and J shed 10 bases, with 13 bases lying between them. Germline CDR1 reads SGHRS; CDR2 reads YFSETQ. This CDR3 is CASSLGPQVGAFF. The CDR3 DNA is TGCGCCAGCAGCTTGGGTCCCCAGGTTGGAGCTTTCTTT.

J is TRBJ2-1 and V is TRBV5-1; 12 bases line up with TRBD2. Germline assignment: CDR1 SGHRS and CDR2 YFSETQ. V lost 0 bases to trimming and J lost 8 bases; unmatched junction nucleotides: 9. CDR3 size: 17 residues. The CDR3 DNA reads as TGCGCCAGCAGCTTGGATCTAGCGGGAGGGCTTTACCATGAGCAGTTCTTC. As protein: CASSLDLAGGLYHEQFF.

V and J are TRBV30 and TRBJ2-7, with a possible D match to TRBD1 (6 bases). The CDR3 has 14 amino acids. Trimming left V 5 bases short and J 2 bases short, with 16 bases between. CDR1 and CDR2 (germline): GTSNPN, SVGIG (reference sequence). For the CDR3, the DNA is TGTGCCTGGGGTGAGGGACACCCTACCTACGAGCAGTACTTC. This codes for CAWGEGHPTYEQYF.

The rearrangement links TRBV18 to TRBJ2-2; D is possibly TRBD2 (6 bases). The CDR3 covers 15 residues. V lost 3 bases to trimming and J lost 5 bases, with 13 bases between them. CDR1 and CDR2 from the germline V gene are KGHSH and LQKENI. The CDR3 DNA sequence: TGTGCCAGCTCACCGCGGGACTCCCGGACCGGGGAGCTGTTTTTT. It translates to CASSPRDSRTGELFF. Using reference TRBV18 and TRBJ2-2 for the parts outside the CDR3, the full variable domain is NAGVMQNPRHLVRRRGQEARLRCSPMKGHSHVYWYRQLPEEGLKFMVYLQKENIIDESGMPKERFSAEFPKEGPSILRIQQVVRGDSAAYFCASSPRDSRTGELFFGEGSRLTVL.

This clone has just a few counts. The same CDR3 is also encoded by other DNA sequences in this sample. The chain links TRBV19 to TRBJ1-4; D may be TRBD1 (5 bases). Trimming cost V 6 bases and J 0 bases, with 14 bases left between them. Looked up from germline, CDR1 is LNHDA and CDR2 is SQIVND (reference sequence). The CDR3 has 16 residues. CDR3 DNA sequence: TGTGCCAGTAGGCGGGGGAGTGAGGCAACTAATGAAAAACTGTTTTTT. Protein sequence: CASRRGSEATNEKLFF. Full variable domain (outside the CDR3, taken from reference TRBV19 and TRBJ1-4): DGGITQSPKYLFRKEGQNVTLSCEQNLNHDAMYWYRQDPGQGLRLIYYSQIVNDFQKGDIAEGYSVSREKKESFPLTVTSAQKNPTAFYLCASRRGSEATNEKLFFGSGTQLSVL.